Presented here are 27 T cell receptor beta chains from one specimen sequenced in a study of T-cell reconstitution after alpha-beta-depleted transplantation in children. As it was prepared, the TCRbeta library received unique molecular identifiers. TCRdb re-called the PCR reads with MiXCR, one entry per CDR3 protein. The sample yields roughly 400,000 distinct CDR3 sequences, approximately 20% seen once. The sequencing here drew on PBMCs from the stem cell graft donor, taken from the stem cell graft. These receptors were collected from a human donor who donated a stem cell graft to a child with acute myeloid leukemia.

Details on this clonotype: One base away lies a much larger clone, so this may be a sequencing read error. The rearrangement joins TRBV29-1 to TRBJ2-1, with D hard to call. The CDR3 sequence is 13 residues long. Germline values: CDR1 SQVTM, CDR2 ANQGSEA. This CDR3 reads CSIEGSTTTEQFF. The CDR3 DNA sequence: TGCAGCATTGAAGGCTCCACAACCACTGAGCAGTTCTTC.

This clonotype was counted only a few times. The chain recombines TRBV19 with TRBJ1-2; D gene unclear. This CDR3 has 13 amino acids. Germline values: CDR1 LNHDA, CDR2 SQIVND (reference sequence). V lost 5 bases and J 4 bases, leaving 11 bases between the germline ends. CDR3 loop: CASSVGRSYGYTF. The DNA of the CDR3 is TGTGCCAGTAGTGTGGGGAGGTCCTATGGCTACACCTTC.

J is TRBJ1-2 and V is TRBV10-3; D is perhaps TRBD1 (6 bases). Per germline, CDR1 ENHRY and CDR2 SYGVKD. The V end lost 11 bases, the J end lost 3 bases, and 13 bases lay between the germline ends. The CDR3 extends over 12 amino acids. The CDR3 DNA sequence: TGTGCCGCCCGGGAGGGGGACTATGGCTACACCTTC. Translation: CAAREGDYGYTF.

This chain connects TRBV25-1 to TRBJ1-2, with 8 nucleotides matching TRBD1. Trimming took 1 base from V and 8 from J; bases not matched to a gene: 9. CDR1 is MGHDK and CDR2 is SYGVNS in the germline V gene. This CDR3 is 15 amino acids long. In DNA, the CDR3 is TGTGCCAGCAGTGAATGGGGTCAGGGGGCTGGAGGCTACACCTTC. This sequence encodes CASSEWGQGAGGYTF.

This clonotype appeared a few times. This chain uses TRBV3-1 with TRBJ2-1; D not certain. The CDR3 sequence is 14 residues long. The ends were cut back, 1 base at V and 5 bases at J, with 9 bases in the middle. Germline lookup yields CDR1 LGHDT and CDR2 YNNKEL (reference sequence). The DNA for the CDR3 is TGTGCCAGCAGCCAAGCGGCCTTTGACAATGAGCAGTTCTTC. Its translation: CASSQAAFDNEQFF.

The chain's CDR3 is CASSLIQGAFGPQYF. CDR3 bases: TGTGCCAGCAGCTTAATACAGGGGGCGTTCGGGCCTCAGTACTTC. The J gene is TRBJ2-5, the V gene TRBV7-6, with 9 positions matching TRBD1. Germline loops: CDR1 SGHVS, CDR2 FNYEAQ. This CDR3 region has 15 residues. V gave up 2 bases and J gave up 11 bases; unmatched junction bases: 12.

This clonotype has ten or more counts. The rearrangement joins TRBV25-1 to TRBJ2-7; 11 bases map to TRBD2. CDR1 is MGHDK and CDR2 is SYGVNS in the germline V gene. The CDR3 contains 14 residues. With V trimmed by 10 bases and J by 4 bases, 9 bases remained unmatched. This CDR3 is CATTQASGRYEQYF. The DNA of the CDR3 is TGTGCCACCACCCAGGCTAGCGGGAGGTACGAGCAGTACTTC.

CDR3 protein: CASSIPQGRRETQYF. The CDR3 DNA sequence: TGTGCCAGCAGTATACCACAGGGGAGGAGAGAGACCCAGTACTTC. The chain is built from TRBV28 and TRBJ2-5, with D possibly TRBD1 on 7 matching bases. Between the trimmed V and J ends, which lost 5 bases and 4 bases, there was a span of 17 bases. The CDR3 extends over 15 amino acids. From germline, CDR1 is MDHEN and CDR2 SYDVKM.

CDR3 nucleotide sequence: TGTGCCAGCAGCGTAGGAGGACTAGCGGAGACCCAGTACTTC. Encoded protein: CASSVGGLAETQYF. V and J are TRBV9 and TRBJ2-5; TRBD2 matches at 9 bases. The CDR3 consists of 14 residues. Germline CDR1 is SGDLS and CDR2 is YYNGEE. V gave up 0 bases and J gave up 5 bases; unmatched junction bases: 2. The variable domain in full, completed from reference TRBV9 and TRBJ2-5, reads DSGVTQTPKHLITATGQRVTLRCSPRSGDLSVYWYQQSLDQGLQFLIQYYNGEERAKGNILERFSAQQFPDLHSELNLSSLELGDSALYFCASSVGGLAETQYFGPGTRLLVL.

This clonotype occurred a few times. V gene TRBV20-1 combines with J gene TRBJ2-1, with 9 bases aligning to TRBD1. Per germline, CDR1 DFQATT and CDR2 SNEGSKA (reference sequence). The CDR3 has 14 amino acids. V dropped 5 bases and J dropped 0; count of bases not matched to a gene: 2. The CDR3 sequence: CSAGQGSSYNEQFF. CDR3 nucleotides: TGCAGTGCTGGACAGGGGAGCTCCTACAATGAGCAGTTCTTC.

This clonotype has just a few counts. CDR3 nucleotides: TGCAGTGCTAGAGATAAGGGCACCTCTGGAAACACCATATATTTT. Encoded protein: CSARDKGTSGNTIYF. The V and J genes are TRBV20-1 and TRBJ1-3; D is ambiguous. CDR1 and CDR2 from the germline V gene are DFQATT and SNEGSKA (reference sequence). This CDR3 has 15 residues. V was pared by 0 bases and J by 0 bases, with 9 bases between.

The chain joins TRBV20-1 to TRBJ1-5; D perhaps matches TRBD1 (6 bases). This CDR3 region has 16 residues. Trimming stripped 4 bases from V and 0 bases from J, with 16 bases between. Per germline, CDR1 DFQATT and CDR2 SNEGSKA (reference sequence). In nucleotides, the CDR3 is TGCAGTGCTACGGGGGAGACAGGATATAGCAATCAGCCCCAGCATTTT. Translated: CSATGETGYSNQPQHF.

This chain uses TRBV20-1 with TRBJ2-1; D is perhaps TRBD2 (6 bases). CDR1 DFQATT and CDR2 SNEGSKA come from the germline V gene (reference sequence). The V and J ends lost 3 bases and 0 bases respectively, with 15 bases between them. CDR3 length equals 16 residues. The CDR3 sequence is CSASPSAGISYNEQFF. The CDR3 DNA follows: TGCAGTGCTAGTCCCTCTGCGGGGATCTCCTACAATGAGCAGTTCTTC.

Ten or more counts support this clonotype. V usage is TRBV29-1 and J usage is TRBJ1-2; weak D call: TRBD1 (5 bases). The CDR3 contains 13 residues. From germline, CDR1 is SQVTM and CDR2 ANQGSEA. The V end lost 6 bases, the J end lost 4 bases, and 15 bases lay between the germline ends. CDR3 loop: CSVGAGTVYGYTF. As DNA, the CDR3 is TGCAGCGTAGGCGCCGGGACGGTCTATGGCTACACCTTC.

In this sample, this clonotype turned up once. The genes are TRBV5-1 and TRBJ2-7, with 9 positions matching TRBD2. CDR1 SGHRS and CDR2 YFSETQ come from the germline V gene. Unmatched junction bases numbered 9, after V lost 4 bases and J lost 10 bases. CDR3 length: 13 amino acids. The DNA for the CDR3 is TGCGCCAGCAGCCCAGATGGGACTAGCTTTCAGTACTTC. Translation: CASSPDGTSFQYF. The whole variable domain, remainder taken from reference TRBV5-1 and TRBJ2-7, is KAGVTQTPRYLIKTRGQQVTLSCSPISGHRSVSWYQQTPGQGLQFLFEYFSETQRNKGNFPGRFSGRQFSNSRSEMNVSTLELGDSALYLCASSPDGTSFQYFGPGTRLTVT.

Ten or more counts support this clonotype. V and J are TRBV30 and TRBJ1-2; possibly TRBD1 for D (5 bases). V lost 5 bases, J lost 4 bases, and 17 bases lay in between. Germline V gene sequence: CDR1 GTSNPN, CDR2 SVGIG (reference sequence). CDR3 length: 14 residues. CDR3 sequence reads: CAWGIGTGPYGYTF. DNA for the CDR3: TGTGCCTGGGGGATCGGAACAGGCCCCTATGGCTACACCTTC.

This clonotype was detected ten times or more. The gene calls are TRBV24-1 and TRBJ2-1, with D maybe TRBD1 (5 bases). With 4 bases removed from V and 10 bases from J, the gap between germline ends came to 13 bases. Germline-derived CDR1 and CDR2 are KGHDR and SFDVKD. The CDR3 has 13 amino acids. CDR3 residues: CATSDQGPLEQFF. The CDR3 bases are TGTGCCACCAGTGACCAGGGTCCCCTAGAGCAGTTCTTC.

The chain combines TRBV5-1 with TRBJ2-5; D call uncertain. The CDR3 consists of 12 residues. V lost 4 bases and J 3 bases, leaving 7 bases between the germline ends. CDR1 and CDR2 from the germline V gene are SGHRS and YFSETQ. CDR3: CASSLTEETQYF. CDR3 sequence (DNA): TGCGCCAGCAGCCTTACCGAAGAGACCCAGTACTTC.

The V and J genes are TRBV5-1 and TRBJ1-5; TRBD1 agrees at 7 bases. The CDR3 consists of 15 residues. Unmatched junction bases numbered 4, after V lost 0 bases and J lost 4 bases. Per the germline V gene, CDR1 is SGHRS and CDR2 is YFSETQ. CDR3 DNA: TGCGCCAGCAGCTTGGTGGGACAGCCAAATCAGCCCCAGCATTTT. Protein product: CASSLVGQPNQPQHF.

This clonotype was counted a few times. This chain connects TRBV5-5 to TRBJ2-7, with 7 bases aligning to TRBD2. CDR1 and CDR2 (germline): SGHKS, YYEKEE (reference sequence). The CDR3 is made up of 14 amino acids. After removal of 6 bases from V and 2 bases from J, the junction contained 8 bases not matched to a gene. The CDR3 protein is CASTRERGAYEQYF. In nucleotides, the CDR3 is TGTGCCAGCACCCGGGAACGGGGGGCCTACGAGCAGTACTTC.

This clonotype was counted only a few times. This chain joins TRBV20-1 and TRBJ2-5; 7 bases map to TRBD1. Unmatched junction bases numbered 6, after V lost 6 bases and J lost 2 bases. Looked up from germline, CDR1 is DFQATT and CDR2 is SNEGSKA (reference sequence). The CDR3 is 13 residues long. For the CDR3, the DNA is TGCAGTGCCTGGCCGACAGGGCAAGAGACCCAGTACTTC. It specifies CSAWPTGQETQYF.

Ten or more counts support this clonotype. The chain joins TRBV7-6 to TRBJ2-3, with TRBD2 identical over 8 bases. Looked up from germline, CDR1 is SGHVS and CDR2 is FNYEAQ. V gave up 5 bases and J gave up 2 bases; unmatched junction bases: 9. The CDR3 runs to 16 residues. In DNA form, the CDR3 reads TGTGCCAGCAGCCCACAGACTAGCGCTTACACAGATACGCAGTATTTT. This codes for CASSPQTSAYTDTQYF.

The chain links TRBV20-1 to TRBJ2-7; 7 bases are shared with TRBD2. The CDR3 length is 13 residues. The germline gives CDR1 DFQATT, CDR2 SNEGSKA (reference sequence). With 6 bases clipped from V and 4 bases from J, the junction kept 9 bases outside the gene matches. CDR3: CSAEPSGAYEQYF. The DNA of the CDR3 is TGCAGTGCGGAACCTAGCGGAGCTTACGAGCAGTACTTC.

The chain links TRBV5-1 to TRBJ2-1, with unresolved D. CDR3 length: 12 amino acids. V lost 2 bases and J lost 5, with 5 bases in between. Germline CDR1 is SGHRS and CDR2 is YFSETQ. CDR3 bases: TGCGCCAGCAGCTTAATAAACAATGAGCAGTTCTTC. Translating it yields CASSLINNEQFF.

This clonotype was seen only a few times. This chain links TRBV24-1 with TRBJ2-1; possibly TRBD1 for D (5 bases). This CDR3 is built from 16 residues. The V gene lost 2 bases and the J gene lost 3 bases, with 13 bases spanning the gap. In germline, CDR1 is KGHDR, CDR2 SFDVKD. In DNA form, the CDR3 reads TGTGCCACCAGTGATTCTAGACAGCTCCTCTACAATGAGCAGTTCTTC. As protein: CATSDSRQLLYNEQFF.

This clonotype came up many times. The rearrangement links TRBV5-1 to TRBJ2-1; TRBD1 matches 8 bases. The CDR3 length is 15 residues. V dropped 4 bases and J dropped 6; count of bases not matched to a gene: 9. The V gene's germline CDR1 is SGHRS and CDR2 YFSETQ. The CDR3 is CASSIGQGAGNEQFF. CDR3 in DNA: TGCGCCAGCAGCATTGGACAGGGTGCGGGCAATGAGCAGTTCTTC.

This clonotype was recorded a few times. The chain joins TRBV12-3 or TRBV12-4 to TRBJ1-5, with D unresolved. Trimming left V 7 bases short and J 7 bases short, with 11 bases between. The CDR3 sequence is 12 residues long. CDR3 sequence reads: CASTRSGQPQHF. The CDR3 nucleotides read TGTGCCAGCACCAGGTCGGGACAGCCCCAGCATTTT.